The entry below describes one T cell receptor (beta chain). The antigen it binds to is not known. The input lacks base qualities; no much larger clone sits a single base away. For sequencing, an Illumina HiSeq 1500 was employed. TCRdb trimmed the raw reads at Q25, called clones with MiXCR and kept productive beta chains. Entries that share a CDR3 protein sequence are merged under the most common genes and DNA. This sample is represented by hundreds of thousands of distinct CDR3 sequences; 30% to 35% of them were singletons. The top ten constitute 18% of the sample. The meaning of the sample's treatment or condition label: in vitro stimulation with specific CMV peptide epitopes to enrich CMV-specific T cells. These data belong to a study of T cell repertoires in cytomegalovirus infection (dated by TCRdb to between 2017 and 2020). In the study overall: The peptide stimulations were aimed at well-studied HLA-B-restricted epitopes as well as recently identified HLA-C-restricted CMV epitopes, whose presentation resists viral immunomodulation. Donor HLA type was relevant to the analysis, because carriage of CMV infection together with the matching HLA type was indicated by public TCR beta signatures.

The investigation overall reported the following: The ex vivo response was dominated by HLA-C-restricted CMV-specific TCR beta clonotypes, and the single most frequent clonotype in two of eight donors was supplied by these HLA-C-restricted clonotypes. Carriers of CMV infection plus the relevant HLA type were discriminated by the cumulative frequency of public TCR beta family members in the study cohort and in an independent approximately 360-donor cohort.

The sequencing used cultured PBMCs, collected from culture after CMV antigen stimulation. The TCR comes from a human donor in good health (CMV status not recorded). Some clones in this sample may be carry-over from other donors' samples.

The nucleotide sequence is TGTGCCAGCAGTGATGTACCTCAAAGCACAGATACGCAGTATTTT. Translated, it reads CASSDVPQSTDTQYF. The rearranged chain carries TRBV6-1 and TRBJ2-3, with the D segment identity uncertain. V drops 3 bases and J drops 0 bases, leaving 10 bases in between. In the germline V gene, CDR1 corresponds to MNHNS and CDR2 to SASEGT. From cysteine to phenylalanine, the CDR3 is 15 amino acids long. Just the 45-base CDR3 DNA is kept, in frame starting at base 1.